The source of this T cell receptor beta chain is a study of blood T cell repertoires in COVID-19. Study-wide background: COVID-19 samples collected from the United States, Italy and Spain covered acute and convalescent phases. PBMCs, B-cell-depleted T cells, or T cells provided the cDNA or gDNA that made up the material.

Trimming took 6 bases from V and 0 from J; bases not matched to a gene: 2. This CDR3 contains 16 residues. Germline CDR1 reads LNHDA; CDR2 reads SQIVND (reference sequence). Authors' data handling: Cell counts per sample came from amplifying reference gene primers. Libraries were prepared by immunoSEQ multiplex PCR; TCRdb keeps only in-frame clonotypes and omits some of them. The V and J calls and clone size come from that table; D and trimming were worked out from the DNA. The sample includes some 100,000 clones, approximately 86% seen only once; the top ten take roughly 7.4%. The TCR sequence derives from a woman in her 70s with acute or convalescent COVID-19. The V and J genes are TRBV19 and TRBJ1-6; 10 nucleotides line up with TRBD1. The sequenced sample was peripheral blood. This chain's CDR3 is CASSWTGGSYNSPLHF. CDR3 DNA sequence: TGTGCCAGTAGCTGGACAGGGGGCTCCTATAATTCACCCCTCCACTTT.